One sample yielded the 8 T cell receptor beta chains listed below, sequenced in a study of T cell responses to AZD1222 COVID-19 vaccine. The data were produced by immunoSEQ multiplex PCR, yet TCRdb's version contains in-frame clones alone and is incomplete. This table has 150,000 to 200,000 clones, around 90% appearing once. Sequencing was performed on peripheral blood, taken 28 days after the second AZD1222 dose. The receptor set was obtained from an adult who received the AZD1222 COVID-19 vaccine.

The V call is TRBV19, the J call TRBJ2-1; perhaps TRBD2 as D (6 bases). This CDR3 comprises 16 residues. CDR1 and CDR2 (germline): LNHDA, SQIVND (reference sequence). With 0 bases removed from V and 4 bases from J, the gap between germline ends came to 13 bases. CDR3 sequence (DNA): TGTGCCAGTAGTATAGAGGAGGGGCCCCCTTACAATGAGCAGTTCTTC. It encodes CASSIEEGPPYNEQFF.

The chain has TRBV28 and TRBJ1-2, with 8 bases that match TRBD1. The CDR3 sequence is 13 residues long. Looked up from germline, CDR1 is MDHEN and CDR2 is SYDVKM. The V and J ends lost 7 bases and 4 bases, in that order; junction bases with no gene match: 5. Written as DNA, the CDR3 is TGTGCCAGCAAATCCGGACAGGGCTATGGCTACACCTTC. It codes for CASKSGQGYGYTF.

V usage is TRBV11-3 and J usage is TRBJ2-1; TRBD1 is a possible D gene (6 bases). The germline V gene encodes CDR1 SGHNT and CDR2 YENEEA. The CDR3 is made up of 14 amino acids. With 5 bases removed from V and 0 bases from J, the gap between germline ends came to 8 bases. CDR3 amino acids: CASSLDSSYNEQFF. CDR3 coding DNA: TGTGCCAGCAGCCTGGACAGCTCCTACAATGAGCAGTTCTTC.

The gene calls are TRBV20-1 and TRBJ2-7; 11 nucleotides agree with TRBD1. Germline V gene data show CDR1 as DFQATT and CDR2 as SNEGSKA (reference sequence). This CDR3 is 13 amino acids long. V trimming: 3 bases; J trimming: 9 bases; junction bases outside the gene matches: 7. The CDR3 DNA reads TGCAGTGCTAGTAGGACAGGGGGCGGTGGGCAGTACTTC. Translated, it gives CSASRTGGGGQYF.

The chain joins TRBV6-6 to TRBJ2-7; 7 nucleotides line up with TRBD2. The V gene's germline CDR1 is MNHNY and CDR2 SVGAGI (reference sequence). J was trimmed by 2 bases and V by 4 bases; bases with no gene match: 5. The CDR3 covers 14 residues. CDR3 in amino acids: CASSLFGTTYEQYF. The CDR3 DNA reads TGTGCCAGCAGTTTGTTTGGGACTACCTACGAGCAGTACTTC.

This clone was counted a single time. The gene calls are TRBV4-2 and TRBJ2-5; 9 bases are shared with TRBD2. The length of the CDR3 is 17 residues. After removal of 1 base from V and 5 bases from J, the junction contained 11 bases not matched to a gene. Per the germline V gene, CDR1 is LGHNA and CDR2 is YNFKEQ. For the CDR3, the DNA is TGTGCCAGCAGCCAAGGGGCCGGCGGGGGGGCGAGGGAGACCCAGTACTTC. Translating it yields CASSQGAGGGARETQYF.

This chain joins TRBV19 and TRBJ1-5; D not certain. The length of the CDR3 is 16 residues. Trimming left V 8 bases short and J 1 base short, with 18 bases between. Germline lookup yields CDR1 LNHDA and CDR2 SQIVND (reference sequence). This chain's CDR3 is CASVARWDRSNQPQHF. CDR3 DNA sequence: TGTGCCAGTGTGGCGAGGTGGGATCGGAGCAATCAGCCCCAGCATTTT. The full variable domain, with the rest looked up from reference TRBV19 and TRBJ1-5, is DGGITQSPKYLFRKEGQNVTLSCEQNLNHDAMYWYRQDPGQGLRLIYYSQIVNDFQKGDIAEGYSVSREKKESFPLTVTSAQKNPTAFYLCASVARWDRSNQPQHFGDGTRLSIL.

V usage is TRBV5-1 and J usage is TRBJ2-7, with 8 nucleotides matching TRBD1. The V segment lost 0 bases and the J segment 4 bases; nucleotides outside the gene matches: 6. Germline V CDR1 and CDR2: SGHRS, YFSETQ. The CDR3 extends over 15 amino acids. This CDR3 is CASSLAGTGPYEQYF. The CDR3 DNA sequence: TGCGCCAGCAGCTTGGCCGGGACAGGACCATACGAGCAGTACTTC.